This note documents a single TCR beta chain sequence. The data were obtained in a study of shared clonotypes between healthy human individuals. Data came from immunoSEQ multiplex PCR; TCRdb stores just in-frame clones and leaves some out. This repertoire shows 850,000 to 1,100,000 clones, roughly 80% found once; its top ten account for 0.7% to 0.95%. The CDR3 runs 14 residues. The germline V gene encodes CDR1 SGHTA and CDR2 FQGNSA. Between the trimmed V and J ends, which lost 1 base and 2 bases, there was a span of 9 bases. The sequenced sample was memory CD4+ T cells from PBMCs. This sample's subset: CD45RA-negative fraction. The source of this sequence is a man aged 18 to 30 in good health. Some clones in this sample may be carry-over from other donors' samples. The chain couples TRBV7-2 to TRBJ2-7; D call uncertain. DNA of the CDR3: TGTGCCAGCAGCTTAGACCGCTTCGCCTACGAGCAGTACTTC. This encodes CASSLDRFAYEQYF.